The next 26 T cell receptor beta chains were all read from a single sample in a study of blood T cell repertoires in COVID-19. Assay used: immunoSEQ multiplex PCR; TCRdb lists only in-frame clones, some missing. There are tens of thousands of clones in the sample; about 85% occur only once, and approximately 5% lies in the top ten. The specimen sequenced was peripheral blood. Receptor source: a man aged 55 to 69 with COVID-19, enrolled during active disease.

This clone appeared a few times. V gene TRBV1 combines with J gene TRBJ2-7; the table assigns TRBD1, which was not confirmed against the DNA. TRBV1 is recorded as a pseudogene. The CDR3 contains 15 residues. The CDR3 nucleotides are TGCACCAGCTCTAACCCGTACAGGGACAGGTACGAGCAGTACTTC. Translating it yields CTSSNPYRDRYEQYF.

The gene calls are TRBV7-2 and TRBJ2-3; unclear D gene. CDR1 is SGHTA and CDR2 is FQGNSA in the germline V gene. This CDR3 region has 15 residues. V was clipped by 1 base and J by 0 bases, with 8 bases between them. In DNA form, the CDR3 reads TGTGCCAGCAGCTTAGATCCGGGTAGCACAGATACGCAGTATTTT. Protein: CASSLDPGSTDTQYF.

This clone was detected only once. An end of the junction differs from the germline gene, which may be a read error. V and J are TRBV9 and TRBJ2-2, with TRBD2 as a possible D gene (8 bases). The germline CDR1 and CDR2 sequences are SGDLS and YYNGEE. This CDR3 has 16 amino acids. Here the CDR3 reads CASSVVGRGPTRELFF. The CDR3 coding sequence is TGTGCCAGCAGCGTAGTCGGGAGGGGGCCCACCCGGGAGCTGTTTTTT.

The V gene is TRBV5-1, the J gene TRBJ1-1, with 12 bases aligning to TRBD1. Germline V gives CDR1 SGHRS, CDR2 YFSETQ. Trimming at V came to 4 bases and at J to 4 bases, leaving 11 bases not matched to a gene. CDR3 length equals 17 residues. The CDR3 region has the DNA TGCGCCAGCAGCCCAAGGGGACAGGGGGCGGCCGTCACTGAAGCTTTCTTT. It encodes CASSPRGQGAAVTEAFF.

The chain's CDR3 is CASSSKGGADTEAFF. DNA for the CDR3: TGTGCCAGCAGTTCAAAGGGCGGGGCGGACACTGAAGCTTTCTTT. J is TRBJ1-1 and V is TRBV11-3, with D perhaps TRBD1 (5 bases). V was cut by 6 bases and J by 3 bases, with 17 bases left in between. This CDR3 is built from 15 residues. The germline V gene has CDR1 SGHNT and CDR2 YENEEA.

This clone was detected only a few times. The V call is TRBV7-9, the J call TRBJ2-1; the D gene is possibly TRBD2 (6 bases). This CDR3 comprises 12 residues. CDR1 is SEHNR and CDR2 is FQNEAQ in the germline V gene (reference sequence). V lost 1 base and J 10 bases, leaving 8 bases between the germline ends. CDR3 sequence reads: CASSLEGREQFF. Here the CDR3 DNA reads TGTGCCAGCAGCTTAGAAGGGAGGGAGCAGTTCTTC.

The rearrangement joins TRBV20-1 to TRBJ2-7; D ambiguous. Looked up from germline, CDR1 is DFQATT and CDR2 is SNEGSKA (reference sequence). CDR3 length: 11 amino acids. V was trimmed by 1 base and J by 7 bases, leaving 8 bases between them. This chain's CDR3 is CSARVLSEQYF. DNA of the CDR3: TGCAGTGCTAGAGTCCTCTCGGAGCAGTACTTC.

This clone appeared a few times. The chain has TRBV5-1 and TRBJ2-7, with 15 bases identical to TRBD2. The ends lost 4 bases at V and 4 bases at J; junction bases unmatched: 9. The CDR3 extends over 17 amino acids. Germline V CDR1 and CDR2: SGHRS, YFSETQ. CDR3 amino acids: CASSRTSGRAVAYEQYF. DNA for the CDR3: TGCGCCAGCAGCAGGACTAGCGGGAGGGCCGTGGCTTACGAGCAGTACTTC.

The chain combines TRBV15 with TRBJ1-5; D is possibly TRBD1 (6 bases). The CDR3 has 17 amino acids. The V end was cut by 0 bases, the J end by 6 bases, with 18 bases between. Germline values: CDR1 LNHNV, CDR2 YYDKDF (reference sequence). Here the CDR3 DNA reads TGTGCCACCAGCAGAGACCGGGGAGGGGGTAGGAGTCAGCCCCAGCATTTT. Residues: CATSRDRGGGRSQPQHF. Full variable domain (missing parts from reference TRBV15 and TRBJ1-5): DAMVIQNPRYQVTQFGKPVTLSCSQTLNHNVMYWYQQKSSQAPKLLFHYYDKDFNNEADTPDNFQSRRPNTSFCFLDIRSPGLGDTAMYLCATSRDRGGGRSQPQHFGDGTRLSIL.

This sequence joins TRBV18 and TRBJ2-3; the match to TRBD1 covers 7 bases. After removal of 3 bases from V and 4 bases from J, the junction contained 7 bases not matched to a gene. Germline CDR1 is KGHSH and CDR2 is LQKENI. There are 15 residues in the CDR3. This CDR3 reads CASSPRQGQADTQYF. Written as DNA, the CDR3 is TGTGCCAGCTCACCCAGACAGGGACAAGCAGATACGCAGTATTTT.

Regarding this clone: The sample carries other DNA sequences with the same CDR3. V is TRBV19 and J is TRBJ2-7, with 8 nucleotides matching TRBD1. The CDR3 covers 15 residues. The germline CDR1 and CDR2 sequences are LNHDA and SQIVND (reference sequence). V lost 1 base and J lost 0; bases outside the gene matches: 2. The CDR3 loop reads CASSIAGQGSYEQYF. CDR3 DNA sequence: TGTGCCAGTAGTATAGCTGGACAGGGCTCCTACGAGCAGTACTTC.

The chain combines TRBV27 with TRBJ2-5; 8 bases are shared with TRBD1. V shed 3 bases, J shed 3 bases, and the junction held 3 bases outside the gene matches. CDR3 length equals 14 residues. Germline loops: CDR1 MNHEY, CDR2 SMNVEV (reference sequence). CDR3 protein: CASSFRQGKETQYF. In DNA, the CDR3 is TGTGCCAGCAGTTTCAGACAGGGGAAAGAGACCCAGTACTTC.

The V gene is TRBV28, the J gene TRBJ1-6; D is possibly TRBD1 (5 bases). This CDR3 comprises 14 residues. Germline-derived CDR1 and CDR2 are MDHEN and SYDVKM. Trimming shortened V by 6 bases and J by 7 bases, and 13 bases separated the two germline ends. This CDR3 reads CASSQSGGNSPLHF. For the CDR3, the DNA is TGTGCCAGCAGCCAGTCCGGGGGGAATTCACCCCTCCACTTT.

This clone was detected only once. The chain recombines TRBV6-6 with TRBJ1-5; TRBD1 agrees at 7 bases. V lost 2 bases and J lost 7; bases outside the gene matches: 8. Germline-derived CDR1 and CDR2 are MNHNY and SVGAGI (reference sequence). There are 15 residues in the CDR3. The DNA of the CDR3 is TGTGCCAGCAGTTACCGGACAGGAGGGGGGCAGCCCCAGCATTTT. Residues: CASSYRTGGGQPQHF.

The chain is built from TRBV3-1 (or the pseudogene TRBV3-2) and TRBJ1-5; TRBD1 matches 11 bases. The junction had 7 bases not matched to a gene; V was cut back by 1 base and J by 5 bases. The CDR3 is 17 residues long. CDR1 is LGHDT, CDR2 YNNKEL, per germline (reference sequence). The chain's CDR3 is CASSQVFGTGGDQPQHF. The CDR3 DNA sequence: TGTGCCAGCAGCCAAGTATTCGGGACAGGGGGTGATCAGCCCCAGCATTTT.

V usage is TRBV5-4 and J usage is TRBJ1-2; maybe TRBD1 (5 bases). The V gene lost 4 bases and the J gene lost 6 bases, with 22 bases spanning the gap. Germline CDR1 SGHNT, CDR2 YYREEE (reference sequence). The CDR3 covers 16 residues. The CDR3 nucleotides are TGTGCCAGCAGCCTTCCTCCGGGGTGGGACTGGGATGGCTACACCTTC. This encodes CASSLPPGWDWDGYTF.

The V call is TRBV7-9, the J call TRBJ2-5; D unresolved. This CDR3 contains 13 residues. V gave up 5 bases and J gave up 5 bases, with 12 bases separating them. Germline values: CDR1 SEHNR, CDR2 FQNEAQ (reference sequence). The CDR3: CASSPLAAETQYF. Written as DNA, the CDR3 is TGTGCCAGCAGCCCATTGGCGGCGGAGACCCAGTACTTC.

V and J are TRBV6-6 and TRBJ1-6; D uncertain. The CDR3 consists of 14 residues. V lost 3 bases and J 8 bases, leaving 11 bases between the germline ends. The V gene's germline CDR1 is MNHNY and CDR2 SVGAGI (reference sequence). This CDR3 is CASSYSHQDSPLHF. The CDR3 DNA follows: TGTGCCAGCAGTTATTCCCATCAGGATTCACCCCTCCACTTT.

The rearrangement uses TRBV13 and TRBJ1-1; TRBD1 matches 8 bases. Germline V lookup: CDR1 PRHDT, CDR2 FYEKMQ (reference sequence). The CDR3 loop spans 15 amino acids. The V gene end was trimmed by 5 bases and the J gene end by 0 bases; junction bases not matched to a gene: 5. The CDR3 DNA is TGTGCCAGCAGCGACCAGGGGGCTTTGAACACTGAAGCTTTCTTT. This translates into CASSDQGALNTEAFF.

The V and J genes are TRBV28 and TRBJ2-7; 7 bases are a match to TRBD2. Germline lookup yields CDR1 MDHEN and CDR2 SYDVKM. After removal of 6 bases from V and 2 bases from J, the junction contained 10 bases not matched to a gene. The CDR3 sequence is 15 residues long. CDR3 sequence reads: CASSPASGAAYEQYF. The CDR3 DNA sequence: TGTGCCAGCAGCCCCGCTAGCGGAGCAGCCTACGAGCAGTACTTC.

This chain joins TRBV18 and TRBJ1-5; no definite D call. There are 14 residues in the CDR3. From germline, CDR1 is KGHSH and CDR2 LQKENI. V dropped 3 bases and J dropped 2 bases, with 8 bases sitting between them. The CDR3 reads CASSPGVRNQPQHF. The DNA for the CDR3 is TGTGCCAGCTCACCCGGGGTGCGCAATCAGCCCCAGCATTTT.

The V and J genes are TRBV6-1 and TRBJ1-6; D is possibly TRBD1 (5 bases). Germline V gene data show CDR1 as MNHNS and CDR2 as SASEGT. Trimming removed 2 bases at V and 7 bases at J, with 9 bases between. CDR3 length equals 14 residues. The CDR3 loop is CASSEWAGNSPLHF. CDR3 DNA sequence: TGTGCCAGCAGTGAATGGGCAGGGAATTCACCCCTCCACTTT.

The V call is TRBV28, the J call TRBJ2-3; 12 nucleotides align to TRBD2. Trimming took 1 base from V and 7 from J; bases not matched to a gene: 9. The germline V gene has CDR1 MDHEN and CDR2 SYDVKM. The CDR3 consists of 17 residues. The CDR3, as DNA: TGTGCCAGCAGTTTATCCCCCAGACTAGCGGGAGTGTATACGCAGTATTTT. It is translated as CASSLSPRLAGVYTQYF.

The J gene is TRBJ1-2, the V gene TRBV28; 9 bases map to TRBD1. V lost 6 bases and J lost 7; bases outside the gene matches: 6. The CDR3 is 13 residues long. CDR1 is MDHEN and CDR2 is SYDVKM in the germline V gene. CDR3 protein: CASSLQGASGYTF. The CDR3 nucleotides read TGTGCCAGCAGCCTACAGGGGGCAAGTGGCTACACCTTC.

The rearrangement joins TRBV7-9 to TRBJ2-2; the D is unclear. Germline values: CDR1 SEHNR, CDR2 FQNEAQ (reference sequence). V was cut by 2 bases and J by 4 bases, with 8 bases left in between. This CDR3 contains 14 residues. CDR3 nucleotide sequence: TGTGCCAGCAGCTTATTAGCCACCACCGGGGAGCTGTTTTTT. It encodes CASSLLATTGELFF. Full variable domain (outside the CDR3, taken from reference TRBV7-9 and TRBJ2-2): DTGVSQNPRHKITKRGQNVTFRCDPISEHNRLYWYRQTLGQGPEFLTYFQNEAQLEKSRLLSDRFSAERPKGSFSTLEIQRTEQGDSAMYLCASSLLATTGELFFGEGSRLTVL.

The gene calls are TRBV27 and TRBJ1-5; TRBD1 aligns across 9 bases. The CDR3 extends over 14 amino acids. The ends lost 6 bases at V and 9 bases at J; junction bases unmatched: 9. CDR1 is MNHEY and CDR2 is SMNVEV in the germline V gene (reference sequence). As DNA, the CDR3 is TGTGCCAGCAGGCCGGGACAGGGACTTGGGCCCCAGCATTTT. Protein: CASRPGQGLGPQHF.